The sample holds many counts of the clone carrying this T cell receptor (beta chain). Its matching antigen is unknown. The source of the sample is a study of blood T cells in healthy people across ages. CDR1 is LNHDA and CDR2 is SQIVND in the germline V gene (reference sequence). This CDR3 region has 16 residues. Trimming stripped 5 bases from V and 8 bases from J, with 22 bases between. Study-wide results and caveats: Naive CD4+ cell counts and diversity both ran higher in long-lived than in aged donors. Measured against age, TCR beta diversity per million T cells decreased in a roughly linear manner.

The authors ran a second PCR of 7 to 11 cycles using a sample-barcoded 5' primer and a J-beta primer mix. TCRdb re-derived calls from the 5' RACE reads in MiXCR, one entry per CDR3 protein. The sample lists approximately 350,000 distinct CDR3 sequences, more than 45% occurring once. The sample taken for sequencing was blood. This rearrangement joins TRBV19 to TRBJ2-1; a weak D match, TRBD2 (6 bases). This receptor was taken from a man aged 60 to 75 in good health. CDR3 sequence reads: CASSPRLVASIDEQFF. The CDR3 bases are TGTGCCAGTAGTCCCCGACTAGTTGCAAGTATCGATGAGCAGTTCTTC.